This T cell receptor (beta chain) was recovered during a study of blood T cell repertoires in COVID-19. Overall study: PBMCs, B-cell-depleted T cells, or T cells provided the cDNA or gDNA that made up the material.

Patients from Seattle were sampled longitudinally, starting during active infection. Profiling relied on immunoSEQ multiplex PCR, and the TCRdb table lists in-frame clones only, not all of them. The table lists 150,000 to 200,000 clones, roughly 79% of them singletons. The length of the CDR3 is 17 residues. Germline V gives CDR1 MGHRA, CDR2 YSYEKL. Between the trimmed V and J ends, which lost 4 bases and 7 bases, there was a span of 25 bases. The receptor was isolated from a woman of 80 years or more with COVID-19, enrolled during active disease. The sample was peripheral blood. V and J are TRBV4-1 and TRBJ1-2; weak D call: TRBD1 (5 bases). Written as DNA, the CDR3 is TGCGCCAGCAGCCGATTGGGACTTCTCCGAATGGGCCCTGGCTACACCTTC. This gives the protein CASSRLGLLRMGPGYTF.